This entry lists 27 T cell receptor beta chains sequenced from one sample in a study of blood T cell repertoires in COVID-19. Clones were read by immunoSEQ multiplex PCR, and TCRdb kept only the in-frame ones, dropping some. Of 110,000 to 150,000 clones in the sample, 75% to 85% are singletons; the top ten hold roughly 4.5%. Specimen: peripheral blood. The receptor set was obtained from a man aged 60 to 75 with acute or convalescent COVID-19.

CDR3 coding DNA: TGTGCCAGCAGCGTAGGACAGGGGTCGAGCTCTGGAAACACCATATATTTT. Protein: CASSVGQGSSSGNTIYF. The rearrangement uses TRBV9 and TRBJ1-3; 8 positions match TRBD1. V trimming: 0 bases; J trimming: 0 bases; junction bases outside the gene matches: 5. Germline lookup yields CDR1 SGDLS and CDR2 YYNGEE. The CDR3 contains 17 residues.

The chain couples TRBV28 to TRBJ2-1, with D possibly matching TRBD1 (6 bases). The CDR3 is 13 residues long. V dropped 6 bases and J dropped 8 bases, with 14 bases sitting between them. The germline V gene has CDR1 MDHEN and CDR2 SYDVKM. CDR3: CASRIQGFDEQFF. The CDR3 DNA is TGTGCCAGCAGGATACAGGGTTTCGATGAGCAGTTCTTC.

This clone was counted only a few times. The J gene is TRBJ1-1, the V gene TRBV10-2; D is undetermined. From germline, CDR1 is WSHSY and CDR2 SAAADI. The CDR3 is made up of 11 amino acids. Trimming cost V 8 bases and J 3 bases, with 7 bases left between them. CDR3 loop: CASSEDTEAFF. DNA of the CDR3: TGCGCCAGCTCAGAGGACACTGAAGCTTTCTTT.

This clone was detected only a few times. The chain recombines TRBV5-1 with TRBJ2-7, with TRBD2 matching over 16 bases. This CDR3 comprises 18 residues. Trimming removed 4 bases from V and 5 bases from J; junction bases left unmatched: 12. Per germline, CDR1 SGHRS and CDR2 YFSETQ. DNA of the CDR3: TGCGCCAGCAGCAAATCGGGACTAGCGGGAGGGCCATTCGACGAGCAGTACTTC. Translation: CASSKSGLAGGPFDEQYF.

The J gene is TRBJ2-7, the V gene TRBV29-1; TRBD2 is a possible D gene (5 bases). Between the trimmed V and J ends, which lost 1 base and 3 bases, there was a span of 7 bases. The germline CDR1 and CDR2 sequences are SQVTM and ANQGSEA. This CDR3 is built from 12 residues. CDR3: CSVEVRDYEQYF. The CDR3, as DNA: TGCAGCGTTGAAGTGAGGGACTACGAGCAGTACTTC.

This clone was seen a few times. The chain employs TRBV6-6 and TRBJ1-1, with D uncertain. CDR3 size: 12 residues. V lost 6 bases to trimming and J lost 8 bases, with 13 bases between them. Germline V lookup: CDR1 MNHNY, CDR2 SVGAGI (reference sequence). In nucleotides, the CDR3 is TGTGCCAGCAGCCGACAAAACGCGGAAGCTTTCTTT. Residues: CASSRQNAEAFF.

This sequence joins TRBV12-5 and TRBJ2-3; D unresolved. CDR1 is LGHNT, CDR2 FRNRAP, per germline. The germline V and J ends were trimmed by 3 bases and 5 bases, with 9 bases remaining between them. The CDR3 has 13 amino acids. The CDR3 DNA sequence: TGTGCTAGTGGTTTCAATATCGGAGATACGCAGTATTTT. This codes for CASGFNIGDTQYF.

V and J are TRBV18 and TRBJ2-5; a weak D match, TRBD2 (6 bases). Trimming cost V 4 bases and J 9 bases, with 15 bases left between them. The CDR3 is 13 residues long. CDR1 and CDR2 (germline): KGHSH, LQKENI. The CDR3 loop is CASSRSHRGSQYF. The CDR3 nucleotides read TGTGCCAGCTCACGCTCACATCGGGGGTCCCAGTACTTC.

The chain has TRBV9 and TRBJ2-7, with 7 bases lining up with TRBD2. Trimming took 4 bases from V and 3 from J; bases not matched to a gene: 7. The CDR3 contains 14 residues. Germline-derived CDR1 and CDR2 are SGDLS and YYNGEE. The CDR3 sequence: CASSTYSSGYEQYF. CDR3 coding DNA: TGTGCCAGCAGCACGTACTCTAGCGGCTACGAGCAGTACTTC.

This chain connects TRBV5-6 to TRBJ1-1; TRBD1 might be the D (6 bases). Trimming shortened V by 1 base and J by 10 bases, and 14 bases separated the two germline ends. Germline CDR1 reads SGHDT; CDR2 reads YYEEEE. The CDR3 has 13 amino acids. The CDR3 protein is CASSLFRDMRAFF. The DNA of the CDR3 is TGTGCCAGCAGCTTGTTCAGGGACATGAGAGCTTTCTTT.

This clone was seen a few times. V is TRBV4-1 and J is TRBJ2-7, with D uncertain. CDR1 is MGHRA, CDR2 YSYEKL, per germline. CDR3 length equals 11 residues. The V end lost 1 base, the J end lost 7 bases, and 5 bases lay between the germline ends. DNA for the CDR3: TGCGCCAGCAGCCAAGGGCGGGAGCAGTACTTC. Translating it yields CASSQGREQYF.

V gene TRBV3-1 (or the pseudogene TRBV3-2) combines with J gene TRBJ2-3; 8 bases are a match to TRBD2. Germline CDR1 LGHDT, CDR2 YNNKEL (reference sequence). Trimming cost V 1 base and J 1 base; bases outside gene matches: 7. CDR3 length: 17 residues. The CDR3 sequence: CASSQGRAGVGTDTQYF. The CDR3 DNA reads TGTGCCAGCAGCCAAGGGCGAGCGGGAGTTGGCACAGATACGCAGTATTTT.

The chain uses TRBV3-1 (or the pseudogene TRBV3-2) and TRBJ2-5; 11 nucleotides match TRBD2. The junction had 13 bases not matched to a gene; V was cut back by 6 bases and J by 4 bases. The CDR3 spans 17 residues. Germline CDR1 reads LGHDT; CDR2 reads YNNKEL (reference sequence). CDR3: CASSLGLAGGRGETQYF. In DNA form, the CDR3 reads TGTGCCAGCAGTCTCGGATTAGCGGGAGGGCGGGGAGAGACCCAGTACTTC.

This chain connects TRBV28 to TRBJ1-2; 12 nucleotides agree with TRBD1. Trimming cost V 5 bases and J 3 bases; bases outside gene matches: 10. Germline loops: CDR1 MDHEN, CDR2 SYDVKM. There are 17 residues in the CDR3. As DNA, the CDR3 is TGTGCCAGCAGTCCTCCCGAGGGACAGGGGGCCGACTATGGCTACACCTTC. Translating it yields CASSPPEGQGADYGYTF.

The rearrangement links TRBV3-1 (or the pseudogene TRBV3-2) to TRBJ2-2; 9 bases match TRBD1. From germline, CDR1 is LGHDT and CDR2 YNNKEL (reference sequence). Trimming at V came to 3 bases and at J to 5 bases, leaving 4 bases not matched to a gene. There are 15 residues in the CDR3. CDR3 bases: TGTGCCAGCAGCCACGGACAGGGGAATACCGGGGAGCTGTTTTTT. Amino acids: CASSHGQGNTGELFF.

The genes are TRBV18 and TRBJ2-7; 9 positions match TRBD2. CDR1 is KGHSH, CDR2 LQKENI, per germline. The ends lost 0 bases at V and 5 bases at J; junction bases unmatched: 5. The CDR3 consists of 15 residues. The CDR3 region has the DNA TGTGCCAGCTCACCACCTAATAGCGGGAGCCACGAGCAGTACTTC. Protein: CASSPPNSGSHEQYF.

The chain carries TRBV30 and TRBJ2-1; 8 positions match TRBD2. The germline CDR1 and CDR2 sequences are GTSNPN and SVGIG (reference sequence). The CDR3 is 18 residues long. Germline trimming cut 3 bases from V and 2 bases from J; bases unmatched to any gene: 15. This chain's CDR3 is CAWRGRLASGRTYNEQFF. The DNA of the CDR3 is TGTGCCTGGAGAGGCAGACTAGCGTCAGGGAGGACCTACAATGAGCAGTTCTTC. Full variable domain (outside the CDR3, taken from reference TRBV30 and TRBJ2-1): SQTIHQWPATLVQPVGSPLSLECTVEGTSNPNLYWYRQAAGRGLQLLFYSVGIGQISSEVPQNLSASRPQDRQFILSSKKLLLSDSGFYLCAWRGRLASGRTYNEQFFGPGTRLTVL.

The chain is built from TRBV4-1 and TRBJ2-5; 7 positions match TRBD2. With V trimmed by 0 bases and J by 5 bases, 6 bases remained unmatched. The CDR3 contains 15 residues. Looked up from germline, CDR1 is MGHRA and CDR2 is YSYEKL. CDR3 bases: TGCGCCAGCAGCCAAGATTCGACTAGCTATGAGACCCAGTACTTC. It codes for CASSQDSTSYETQYF.

V is TRBV28 and J is TRBJ2-1; D call uncertain. Germline V lookup: CDR1 MDHEN, CDR2 SYDVKM. This CDR3 region has 14 residues. V lost 7 bases, J lost 4 bases, and 14 bases lay in between. CDR3 sequence: CASMRGGAYNEQFF. The CDR3 nucleotides read TGTGCCAGCATGCGTGGCGGAGCTTACAATGAGCAGTTCTTC. Complete variable domain (other parts from reference TRBV28 and TRBJ2-1): DVKVTQSSRYLVKRTGEKVFLECVQDMDHENMFWYRQDPGLGLRLIYFSYDVKMKEKGDIPEGYSVSREKKERFSLILESASTNQTSMYLCASMRGGAYNEQFFGPGTRLTVL.

J is TRBJ1-5 and V is TRBV18, with TRBD1 matching over 12 bases. The CDR3 is 17 residues long. V dropped 4 bases and J dropped 2; count of bases not matched to a gene: 6. Germline values: CDR1 KGHSH, CDR2 LQKENI. This CDR3 is CASSLLGQGAGNQPQHF. The CDR3, as DNA: TGTGCCAGCTCACTGTTGGGACAGGGGGCCGGCAATCAGCCCCAGCATTTT.

This clone occurred once. This sequence joins TRBV5-4 and TRBJ1-4; TRBD1 matches at 7 bases. Germline V gene data show CDR1 as SGHNT and CDR2 as YYREEE (reference sequence). J gave up 7 bases and V 2 bases, and 2 bases lay outside the gene matches. The CDR3 runs 13 residues. The CDR3, as DNA: TGTGCCAGCAGCTTCGGGACAGCTGAAAAACTGTTTTTT. This translates into CASSFGTAEKLFF.

V and J are TRBV5-4 and TRBJ2-2; unclear D gene. Trimming cost V 3 bases and J 4 bases, with 16 bases left between them. Germline V lookup: CDR1 SGHNT, CDR2 YYREEE (reference sequence). This CDR3 spans 16 amino acids. The CDR3 loop is CASSSGSSELTGELFF. The CDR3 coding sequence is TGTGCCAGCAGCTCCGGCTCCAGCGAGCTCACCGGGGAGCTGTTTTTT. Supplemented by reference TRBV5-4 and TRBJ2-2, the full variable domain reads ETGVTQSPTHLIKTRGQQVTLRCSSQSGHNTVSWYQQALGQGPQFIFQYYREEENGRGNFPPRFSGLQFPNYSSELNVNALELDDSALYLCASSSGSSELTGELFFGEGSRLTVL.

The chain couples TRBV5-1 to TRBJ2-7; 9 bases agree with TRBD1. The germline gives CDR1 SGHRS, CDR2 YFSETQ. This CDR3 spans 14 amino acids. The V segment lost 4 bases and the J segment 5 bases; nucleotides outside the gene matches: 7. CDR3 sequence (DNA): TGCGCCAGCAGCGCCGTCGGGACAGGGAACGAGCAGTACTTC. Encoded protein: CASSAVGTGNEQYF.

This clone has more than one count but fewer than ten. The CDR3 DNA sequence: TGTGCCAGCATCGGGGGGGACAGCAATTCACCCCTCCACTTT. This gives the protein CASIGGDSNSPLHF. The chain employs TRBV6-5 and TRBJ1-6, with TRBD1 identical over 7 bases. Per the germline V gene, CDR1 is MNHEY and CDR2 is SVGAGI. Unmatched junction bases numbered 7, after V lost 7 bases and J lost 7 bases. The CDR3 consists of 14 residues.

The chain is built from TRBV5-1 and TRBJ2-2; 10 bases are a match to TRBD1. From germline, CDR1 is SGHRS and CDR2 YFSETQ. There are 17 residues in the CDR3. Unmatched junction bases numbered 11, after V lost 3 bases and J lost 6 bases. The DNA for the CDR3 is TGCGCCAGCAGCTGGGGACAGGGGAGTTTTCTAGCCGGGGAGCTGTTTTTT. Translated, it gives CASSWGQGSFLAGELFF.

This chain connects TRBV2 to TRBJ2-4, with TRBD2 matching 8 bases. Germline V gene sequence: CDR1 SNHLY, CDR2 FYNNEI. The length of the CDR3 is 13 residues. V shed 6 bases, J shed 7 bases, and the junction held 5 bases outside the gene matches. The CDR3 region has the DNA TGTGCCAGCAGCTTCGGGAGGGAGAACATTCAGTACTTC. It encodes CASSFGRENIQYF.

V gene TRBV5-1 combines with J gene TRBJ2-1; D is unclear. Germline assignment: CDR1 SGHRS and CDR2 YFSETQ. Trimming took 0 bases from V and 2 from J, leaving 6 bases between them. The CDR3 consists of 14 residues. The CDR3, as DNA: TGCGCCAGCAGCTTGGCATTTGCCTACAATGAGCAGTTCTTC. Residues: CASSLAFAYNEQFF.